This passage covers 17 T cell receptor beta chains from one sample sequenced in a study of Ad26.COV2.S vaccination and SARS-CoV-2 variants (dated by TCRdb to the early 2020s). In light of the paper, this sample's treatment or condition label describes: about 20 received Ad26.COV2.S at low or high dose, single or two shots; 5 received placebo; per-sample allocation not given. Repertoires of vaccine and placebo recipients were sequenced from samples collected on day 63 after the first injection. The protocol used for the library was the immunoSEQ multiplex PCR assay. Entries here come from immuneACCESS through TCRdb and include only in-frame sequences with V and J called. Some clones fail to appear in such tables; in the studies checked, an unresolved V gene covers under half of the shortfall, and the cause of the remainder is unknown. This sample has a few hundred thousand clones in its table, and 85% to 90% of those were observed once. The top ten hold 3.6% of the sample.

Sequencing was performed on peripheral blood, taken in a trial of Ad26.COV2.S vaccine versus placebo. The receptors derive from a person between 18 and 65 years old who received the Ad26.COV2.S COVID-19 vaccine or a placebo.

The V gene is TRBV4-1, the J gene TRBJ1-6; tentative D call: TRBD1 (6 bases). Germline V gene lookup returns CDR1 MGHRA and CDR2 YSYEKL. Trimming cost V 1 base and J 9 bases, with 16 bases left between them. The CDR3 runs to 16 residues. The CDR3 sequence is CASSQAQGLLGSPLHF. The CDR3 DNA reads as TGCGCCAGCAGCCAAGCCCAGGGGCTTTTGGGTTCACCCCTCCACTTT.

The chain recombines TRBV19 with TRBJ2-3; 8 nucleotides agree with TRBD2. This CDR3 comprises 16 residues. In germline, CDR1 is LNHDA, CDR2 SQIVND (reference sequence). V was pared by 3 bases and J by 5 bases, with 10 bases of the junction left unmatched. Written as DNA, the CDR3 is TGTGCCAGTAGTATGGGAGGTGCGGGGGGTCTAGATACGCAGTATTTT. Its translation is CASSMGGAGGLDTQYF.

CDR3 sequence reads: CASSLWVRGLAEAFF. The CDR3 nucleotides read TGTGCCAGCAGTTTGTGGGTCAGGGGACTCGCTGAAGCTTTCTTT. V is TRBV28 and J is TRBJ1-1; possible D gene TRBD1, 6 bases. This CDR3 is built from 15 residues. Germline assignment: CDR1 MDHEN and CDR2 SYDVKM. Between the trimmed V and J ends, which lost 3 bases and 6 bases, there was a span of 17 bases.

The rearrangement uses TRBV6-1 and TRBJ2-7; no clear D gene. CDR3 length: 15 amino acids. V lost 2 bases, J lost 3 bases, and 14 bases lay in between. Germline-derived CDR1 and CDR2 are MNHNS and SASEGT. In DNA form, the CDR3 reads TGTGCCAGCAGTGAATCGGCAGGTTCTCACTACGAGCAGTACTTC. Its protein is CASSESAGSHYEQYF.

J is TRBJ2-1 and V is TRBV7-9, with D uncertain. The CDR3 is made up of 11 amino acids. Germline V gene lookup returns CDR1 SEHNR and CDR2 FQNEAQ (reference sequence). Trimming took 6 bases from V and 8 from J, leaving 8 bases between them. This CDR3 is CASSLQYEQFF. The CDR3 DNA sequence: TGTGCCAGCAGTTTACAGTATGAGCAGTTCTTC.

This chain uses TRBV15 with TRBJ2-1, with a possible D match to TRBD1 (5 bases). The CDR3 is made up of 14 amino acids. The V gene lost 0 bases and the J gene lost 9 bases, with 12 bases spanning the gap. CDR1 and CDR2 from the germline V gene are LNHNV and YYDKDF (reference sequence). The chain's CDR3 is CATSRDSGQAEQFF. CDR3 bases: TGTGCCACCAGCAGAGATAGTGGACAAGCTGAGCAGTTCTTC.

The gene calls are TRBV6-4 and TRBJ2-2; D is possibly TRBD1 (5 bases). With 3 bases removed from V and 1 base from J, the gap between germline ends came to 9 bases. The length of the CDR3 is 15 residues. The germline V gene has CDR1 MRHNA and CDR2 SNTAGT. The CDR3 protein is CASSEQGQNTGELFF. CDR3 nucleotides: TGTGCCAGCAGTGAGCAAGGACAGAACACCGGGGAGCTGTTTTTT.

This clone is a singleton in its sample. This chain uses TRBV4-1 with TRBJ1-1, with 7 bases matching TRBD1. Germline values: CDR1 MGHRA, CDR2 YSYEKL. The CDR3 covers 16 residues. Trimming at V came to 6 bases and at J to 0 bases, leaving 10 bases not matched to a gene. CDR3 protein: CASRPEQGLLNTEAFF. The CDR3 nucleotides read TGCGCCAGCAGGCCTGAACAGGGGCTGTTGAACACTGAAGCTTTCTTT.

A single count supports this clone. This rearrangement joins TRBV12-3 or TRBV12-4 to TRBJ1-1, with D unresolved. Trimming took 5 bases from V and 3 from J, leaving 10 bases between them. The CDR3 length is 13 residues. CDR3: CASSPFLDTEAFF. DNA for the CDR3: TGTGCCAGCAGTCCATTTTTGGACACTGAAGCTTTCTTT.

This chain links TRBV9 with TRBJ2-1, with D possibly being TRBD2 (6 bases). The V end was cut by 0 bases, the J end by 2 bases, with 9 bases between. The V gene's germline CDR1 is SGDLS and CDR2 YYNGEE. CDR3 length equals 15 residues. The CDR3 bases are TGTGCCAGCAGCGTAGGCAGGGAGGCCTACAATGAGCAGTTCTTC. This encodes CASSVGREAYNEQFF.

The chain uses TRBV30 and TRBJ1-1; 8 positions match TRBD1. The CDR3 spans 14 residues. V shed 5 bases and J 0 bases; nucleotides not matched to a gene: 5. Germline V gene sequence: CDR1 GTSNPN, CDR2 SVGIG (reference sequence). The CDR3 DNA reads as TGTGCCTGGGCGACAGGGGCCTTGAACACTGAAGCTTTCTTT. Translated, it gives CAWATGALNTEAFF.

V gene TRBV24-1 combines with J gene TRBJ2-2; 7 bases fit TRBD1. This CDR3 is 14 amino acids long. Germline assignment: CDR1 KGHDR and CDR2 SFDVKD. J gave up 6 bases and V 4 bases, and 4 bases lay outside the gene matches. This chain's CDR3 is CATSEVGQAGELFF. CDR3 nucleotides: TGTGCCACCAGTGAGGTCGGACAGGCCGGGGAGCTGTTTTTT.

This rearrangement joins TRBV16 to TRBJ2-3; D gene unclear. The ends were cut back, 0 bases at V and 5 bases at J, with 6 bases in the middle. The V gene's germline CDR1 is KGHSY and CDR2 FQNENV. The CDR3 spans 13 residues. This CDR3 is CASSQSSGDTQYF. CDR3 sequence (DNA): TGTGCCAGCAGCCAATCATCGGGAGATACGCAGTATTTT.

The rearrangement uses TRBV9 and TRBJ2-5; the D call may be TRBD1 or TRBD2 (5 bases each). The CDR3 is 17 residues long. Germline V CDR1 and CDR2: SGDLS, YYNGEE. V lost 2 bases, J lost 4 bases, and 21 bases lay in between. The CDR3, as DNA: TGTGCCAGCAGCGTCAGATCCGGGACGGCGACGTTAGAGACCCAGTACTTC. It yields the protein CASSVRSGTATLETQYF.

This chain links TRBV2 with TRBJ1-5, with TRBD1 matching 8 bases. The V and J ends lost 5 bases and 5 bases, in that order; junction bases with no gene match: 2. This CDR3 spans 13 amino acids. Per the germline V gene, CDR1 is SNHLY and CDR2 is FYNNEI. The CDR3 DNA sequence: TGTGCCAGCAGTCAGGGGGCCTATCAGCCCCAGCATTTT. It encodes CASSQGAYQPQHF.

The J gene is TRBJ2-5, the V gene TRBV6-1, with D tentatively TRBD1 or TRBD2 (6 bases each). V was cut by 0 bases and J by 4 bases, with 12 bases left in between. Per germline, CDR1 MNHNS and CDR2 SASEGT. CDR3 size: 15 residues. In nucleotides, the CDR3 is TGTGCCAGCAGTGAAGCGCGTGGGGGGCCAGAGACCCAGTACTTC. It is translated as CASSEARGGPETQYF.

This rearrangement joins TRBV19 to TRBJ2-2, with TRBD1 identical over 7 bases. Germline-derived CDR1 and CDR2 are LNHDA and SQIVND (reference sequence). The CDR3 sequence is 16 residues long. Germline trimming cut 5 bases from V and 5 bases from J; bases unmatched to any gene: 11. CDR3 in DNA: TGTGCCAGTAGTCGAACGGCAGGGGGTCGAACCGGGGAGCTGTTTTTT. Residues: CASSRTAGGRTGELFF.